This T cell receptor beta chain was profiled in a study of T cell responses to AZD1222 COVID-19 vaccine. Profiling relied on immunoSEQ multiplex PCR, and the TCRdb table lists in-frame clones only, not all of them. The repertoire includes tens of thousands of clones, roughly 88% of them detected once, and 30% to 45% sits in the top ten. This CDR3 spans 14 amino acids. Per germline, CDR1 ENHRY and CDR2 SYGVKD. J lost 7 bases, V lost 2 bases, and 4 bases had no gene match. Investigators merged groups given second doses at roughly 4 or roughly 12 weeks. Study results and caveats: Spike-specific TCR breadth rose after two AZD1222 doses, and depth rose as well.

With respect to this clone: Its target is unknown.

The TCR sequence derives from an adult who received the AZD1222 COVID-19 vaccine. Material: peripheral blood, obtained 28 days after the second AZD1222 dose. The chain uses TRBV10-3 and TRBJ1-5, with 8 bases matching TRBD1. The CDR3 nucleotides read TGTGCCATCAGTGAGGACAGGGGAGGACAGCCCCAGCATTTT. This translates into CAISEDRGGQPQHF.